The present T cell receptor beta chain was sequenced within a study of CD8 T cells in ankylosing spondylitis (dated by TCRdb to 2016 to 2017). Some background on the complete study: The study set out to find disease-linked TCR variants by profiling T cell receptor beta repertoires in ankylosing spondylitis patients and healthy donors. Peripheral blood was sampled, and synovial fluid was additionally collected from ankylosing spondylitis patients. The full study cohort comprised about 25 ankylosing spondylitis patients and 85 to 120 healthy donors.

Findings and caveats that apply to the study as a whole: In peripheral blood, the disease-linked clones were found at relatively low frequencies and had a CD8+ phenotype. The disease-linked clones were reported as significantly enriched in matched synovial fluid samples from ankylosing spondylitis patients. Blood from ankylosing spondylitis patients appeared to be characterized by a TCR beta motif made up of under ten highly homologous amino acid variants. Some of the motif variants had been reported before in the synovial fluid and blood of reactive arthritis patients, a finding that suggests common disease-initiation mechanisms.

Measured from the cysteine to the phenylalanine, the CDR3 is 17 residues long. Of the read, only the CDR3 DNA is kept; its 51 bases are in frame from base 1. From a lookup of the germline V gene, CDR1 and CDR2 are MGHRA and YSYEKL. V is cut back by 6 bases and J by 0 bases, with 7 bases in the junction unmatched. This clonotype was seen ten or more times. There is no known antigen for this receptor. No base-level quality is on record; no much larger clone is a single base apart. Reads for this sample came from an Illumina HiSeq 2500. Quantitative 5'-RACE with molecular barcodes was the method used to prepare the TCR beta libraries. In the original analysis: A new computational method, built on a probabilistic model of VDJ rearrangement, was used to identify disease-linked TCR variants. TCRdb reworked the public reads: Q25 trimming with fastp, MiXCR clone assembly, productive beta chains retained. All rows with the same CDR3 protein become a single entry with the most common DNA and genes. The V and J calls and clone size come from TCRdb's table, not from the authors' own analysis. This sample is represented by a few hundred thousand distinct CDR3 sequences; more than 5.5% of them were singletons. In total, the top ten clones hold 13% to 15% of the sample.

Sequenced material: blood, either unsorted or a sorted T cell fraction (not recorded which). The V and J segments used are TRBV4-1 and TRBJ2-3; a stretch of 12 junction bases matches TRBD2. The sequence derives from a male donor with ankylosing spondylitis. The DNA reads TGCGCCAGCAGACTGGGGACTAGCGGGTTTAGCACAGATACGCAGTATTTT. Its amino acids are CASRLGTSGFSTDTQYF.